The present T cell receptor (beta chain) was sequenced within a study of Graves' ophthalmopathy and Graves' hyperthyroidism (dated by TCRdb to the late 2010s). About the investigation overall: Peripheral blood was collected at initial diagnosis, prior to any treatment. In roughly 6 hyperthyroidism patients, the T-cell repertoire of thyroid tissue was compared with the T-cell repertoire of blood. The roughly 94 discovery patients were randomly divided into training and test sets at a 7:3 ratio. In total, 135 blood samples were TCR-sequenced: roughly 45 ophthalmopathy, roughly 77 hyperthyroidism and around 17 hyperthyroidism-to-ophthalmopathy patients. Following sampling, methimazole starting at 30 mg daily was administered to hyperthyroidism patients, and high-dose intravenous methylprednisolone was administered to ophthalmopathy patients. An independent validation cohort comprised 18 hyperthyroidism patients and over 15 patients who later progressed from hyperthyroidism to ophthalmopathy. To explore V-J signatures distinguishing ophthalmopathy from hyperthyroidism, a discovery set of approximately 100 patients (roughly 45 ophthalmopathy, roughly 60 stable hyperthyroidism) was enrolled. TCR beta repertoire signatures were used to distinguish Graves' ophthalmopathy from Graves' hyperthyroidism and to predict progression to ophthalmopathy.

Stable hyperthyroidism was defined as no progression to ophthalmopathy within 18 months of follow-up. Patients with hyperthyroidism were aged 18 to 65 years, had been newly diagnosed, and had a disease duration of less than 2 months. Patients were excluded if they had other autoimmune diseases, uncontrolled infections, pregnancy or lactation. Diagnosis was based on clinical symptoms, serum thyroxine, TRAb, thyroid ultrasound and orbital computed tomography. Ficoll-Paque density gradient centrifugation was used to isolate PBMCs from around 10 ml of fresh peripheral blood. Trizol reagent was used to extract the total RNA, and its quality was then checked on an Agilent 2100 Bioanalyzer. The CDR3 numbers 14 residues from cysteine through phenylalanine. This entry keeps only the CDR3 DNA: 42 bases, framed from base 1. Taken from the germline V gene, the CDR1 and CDR2 loops are MDHEN and SYDVKM. V and J lose 6 bases and 10 bases, and a span of 16 bases separates them.

TCR beta CDR3 regions were amplified from RNA transcripts for repertoire sequencing. HTBI primers and the Qiagen OneStep RT-PCR kit were used in a first-round RT-PCR, which was followed by a second-round multiplex PCR, size selection and purification. Libraries were sequenced on an Illumina HiSeq2000 using paired-end 100 bp reads. The source study handled its data this way. SOAPnuke was used to process the reads, throwing out any read that had adapters, had uncalled bases, had a mean Phred below 15, or lacked an exact constant-primer or identifier match. COPE v1.2.5 was used to merge high-quality paired reads. Clonotypes were defined as unique nucleotide sequences and were aligned to IMGT TRB V, D and J references using MiTCR v1.1. Analysis was restricted to V-J combinations with a frequency above 0.0001, which covered 98% to 99.2% of repertoires. A TCR clonal expansion and chaos score per V-J combination was defined as the ratio of F50 clonal expansion to chaos observed in the TCRdist matrix. Welch's t-statistics and random forest were used to reduce the features to 10 to 15 V-J combinations, which were then used as input to a naive Bayes classifier. Thyroid-blood repertoire similarity was quantified with the Morisita-Horn index. The public reads were quality trimmed at Q25 with fastp and then assembled into clones with MiXCR by TCRdb, keeping productive beta chains. Records with the same CDR3 protein are collapsed into one entry carrying the most frequent genes and DNA. TCRdb assigned the V and J calls; the authors' analysis was not used. The sample table shows 400,000 to 450,000 distinct CDR3 sequences, and around a fifth are seen once. Around 3% of the sample is in the top ten clones.

What the authors observed across the whole study: In cross-validation, the 13-signature model distinguished ophthalmopathy from stable hyperthyroidism with about 88% sensitivity and about 81% specificity, and in the test set the corresponding values were roughly 80% and 75%. In validation, the model predicted ophthalmopathy progression with 55% to 71% sensitivity and 72.22% specificity; 12 predicted patients were CT-confirmed with GO in a median of 6.5 months. Most of the expanded thyroid clonotypes with a frequency above 0.001 were also detected in blood, and it was suggested that the thyroid immune response may be reflected by blood repertoires. Sample size was not statistically predetermined, and group allocation was not concealed from the investigators.

In its sample, this clonotype was seen many times. This receptor's antigen is unknown. No clone much larger than this one lies a single base away; base qualities are absent. This receptor was taken from a woman aged 18-29 years with stable Graves' hyperthyroidism. Donor details come from another sample of the same person, matched by shared clones. The chain employs TRBV28 and TRBJ1-6; D gene: possibly TRBD1, on 5 matching bases. Sequenced sample: peripheral blood. The DNA sequence is as follows: TGTGCCAGCAGCCTCACGGGGCTGGGGTCACCCCTCCACTTT. The encoded protein is CASSLTGLGSPLHF. Beyond the CDR3, the reference TRBV28 and TRBJ1-6 genes provide the residues; the full variable domain reads: DVKVTQSSRYLVKRTGEKVFLECVQDMDHENMFWYRQDPGLGLRLIYFSYDVKMKEKGDIPEGYSVSREKKERFSLILESASTNQTSMYLCASSLTGLGSPLHFGNGTRLTVT.